These 23 T cell receptor beta chains originate from one sample sequenced in a study of cytomegalovirus exposure and HLA in healthy donors. The PCR made use of 60 Vbeta and 13 Jbeta primers. Sequencing was performed with immunoSEQ multiplex PCR; in TCRdb, only in-frame clones are kept and a portion is missing. This table has some 150,000 clones, about four fifths appearing once. Specimen: PBMCs. The receptors were sampled from a woman between 50 and 59 years old in good health and CMV-seronegative.

Here the CDR3 DNA reads TGTGCCTGGAGTGCGGACAGTTGGACAGATACGCAGTATTTT. Translated, it gives CAWSADSWTDTQYF. This sequence joins TRBV30 and TRBJ2-3, with D possibly matching TRBD1 (6 bases). Germline CDR1 is GTSNPN and CDR2 is SVGIG (reference sequence). Trimming removed 1 base at V and 3 bases at J, with 11 bases between. The CDR3 has 14 residues.

The chain joins TRBV28 to TRBJ2-7; TRBD2 might be the D (6 bases). The germline V gene encodes CDR1 MDHEN and CDR2 SYDVKM. V was cut by 4 bases and J by 6 bases, with 16 bases left in between. The CDR3 consists of 14 residues. CDR3 in DNA: TGTGCCAGCAGTTCCTCGGGCCCGGGACTCGAGCAGTACTTC. It encodes CASSSSGPGLEQYF.

The rearrangement joins TRBV18 to TRBJ2-2; 7 bases align to TRBD2. V shed 2 bases and J 4 bases; nucleotides not matched to a gene: 7. The CDR3 length is 16 residues. Looked up from germline, CDR1 is KGHSH and CDR2 is LQKENI. CDR3 protein: CASSPTPGGSTGELFF. The CDR3 DNA reads as TGTGCCAGCTCACCAACCCCAGGCGGGAGCACCGGGGAGCTGTTTTTT.

This clone was seen once. The chain uses TRBV2 and TRBJ1-2, with D unclear. V was cut by 8 bases and J by 4 bases, with 11 bases left in between. Germline assignment: CDR1 SNHLY and CDR2 FYNNEI. The length of the CDR3 is 12 residues. The CDR3 loop reads CASLEQSYGYTF. As DNA, the CDR3 is TGTGCCAGCCTAGAGCAGTCCTATGGCTACACCTTC.

The chain couples TRBV28 to TRBJ2-5, with 7 nucleotides matching TRBD1. Germline CDR1 MDHEN, CDR2 SYDVKM. Trimming at V came to 2 bases and at J to 5 bases, leaving 5 bases not matched to a gene. CDR3 length equals 14 residues. DNA for the CDR3: TGTGCCAGCAGTTTAAGGGGGCGCGCTGAGACCCAGTACTTC. It specifies CASSLRGRAETQYF.

As concerns this clone: The same CDR3 can be traced to other DNA sequences in this sample. This rearrangement joins TRBV7-2 to TRBJ1-2; a possible D gene is TRBD1 (6 bases). Germline CDR1 SGHTA, CDR2 FQGNSA. V shed 5 bases and J shed 4 bases, with 17 bases lying between them. CDR3 length: 15 residues. CDR3: CASSPTTGSGYGYTF. The CDR3 DNA is TGTGCCAGCAGCCCTACGACAGGTTCGGGCTATGGCTACACCTTC.

This chain connects TRBV28 to TRBJ1-4; 7 nucleotides match TRBD1. With 5 bases clipped from V and 8 bases from J, the junction kept 8 bases outside the gene matches. Germline V CDR1 and CDR2: MDHEN, SYDVKM. The CDR3 loop spans 14 amino acids. Here the CDR3 reads CASSPGGSREKLFF. The CDR3 DNA is TGTGCCAGCAGTCCAGGGGGTAGTCGAGAAAAACTGTTTTTT.

The chain has TRBV29-1 and TRBJ2-5, with 12 bases matching TRBD2. Germline trimming cut 6 bases from V and 9 bases from J; bases unmatched to any gene: 8. CDR3 length equals 13 residues. Germline CDR1 is SQVTM and CDR2 is ANQGSEA. The CDR3 reads CSVLTLAGGAQYF. As DNA, the CDR3 is TGCAGCGTCCTCACTCTAGCGGGGGGGGCCCAGTACTTC.

This rearrangement joins TRBV10-1 to TRBJ2-4; a possible D gene is TRBD2 (6 bases). Trimming took 0 bases from V and 6 from J, leaving 15 bases between them. The CDR3 loop spans 16 amino acids. Germline CDR1 reads WNHNN; CDR2 reads SYGVQD (reference sequence). The CDR3, as DNA: TGCGCCAGCAGTGAGTCCTCTCCCGCGGGAAGAAACATTCAGTACTTC. Its translation: CASSESSPAGRNIQYF.

A remark on this clone: Mismatch with germline at one junction end may stem from a read error. The chain couples TRBV19 to TRBJ1-3, with unresolved D. The CDR3 extends over 11 amino acids. In germline, CDR1 is LNHDA, CDR2 SQIVND (reference sequence). The CDR3 sequence is CASSIGATVTF. In DNA form, the CDR3 reads TGTGCCAGTAGTATAGGAGCGACGGTGACTTTT. The full variable domain, in which reference TRBV19 and TRBJ1-3 provide the parts outside the CDR3, is DGGITQSPKYLFRKEGQNVTLSCEQNLNHDAMYWYRQDPGQGLRLIYYSQIVNDFQKGDIAEGYSVSREKKESFPLTVTSAQKNPTAFYLCASSIGATVTFGEGSWLTVV.

The chain is built from TRBV29-1 and TRBJ1-1, with TRBD1 matching 7 bases. Germline loops: CDR1 SQVTM, CDR2 ANQGSEA. Trimming cost V 3 bases and J 0 bases; bases outside gene matches: 10. CDR3 size: 16 residues. The CDR3 sequence: CSVDEGARGMNTEAFF. Written as DNA, the CDR3 is TGCAGCGTTGACGAGGGGGCGAGGGGGATGAACACTGAAGCTTTCTTT.

The gene calls are TRBV10-3 and TRBJ1-4; 8 bases line up with TRBD1. This CDR3 region has 15 residues. The trim removed 3 bases at V and 5 bases at J, leaving 5 bases unmatched. Germline assignment: CDR1 ENHRY and CDR2 SYGVKD. The DNA for the CDR3 is TGTGCCATCAGTGATCCCGGGACAGGCAATGAAAAACTGTTTTTT. The encoded protein is CAISDPGTGNEKLFF.

The chain joins TRBV7-9 to TRBJ1-1; D gene unclear. This CDR3 is 12 amino acids long. V gave up 3 bases and J gave up 6 bases, with 8 bases separating them. Germline assignment: CDR1 SEHNR and CDR2 FQNEAQ (reference sequence). The chain's CDR3 is CASSFDGPEAFF. The CDR3 DNA reads as TGTGCCAGCAGCTTTGATGGCCCTGAAGCTTTCTTT.

The CDR3 DNA reads as TGTGCCAGCAGCCCAGGGGGCGTCTATGGCTACACCTTC. It codes for CASSPGGVYGYTF. The gene calls are TRBV5-4 and TRBJ1-2; 8 bases map to TRBD1. This CDR3 is 13 amino acids long. V lost 4 bases and J lost 4; bases outside the gene matches: 3. Germline V CDR1 and CDR2: SGHNT, YYREEE (reference sequence).

J is TRBJ1-2 and V is TRBV30; 9 bases match TRBD1. The CDR3 runs to 17 residues. V lost 3 bases to trimming and J lost 0 bases; unmatched junction nucleotides: 11. Germline V gives CDR1 GTSNPN, CDR2 SVGIG (reference sequence). The CDR3 region is CAWSPPWRTGANYGYTF. The CDR3 DNA reads TGTGCCTGGAGCCCTCCTTGGAGGACAGGGGCTAACTATGGCTACACCTTC.

The J gene is TRBJ1-1, the V gene TRBV25-1, with TRBD1 as a possible D gene (5 bases). The CDR3 sequence is 13 residues long. Germline CDR1 and CDR2: MGHDK and SYGVNS. Trimming took 6 bases from V and 1 from J, leaving 9 bases between them. The CDR3: CASSATENTEAFF. The CDR3 DNA reads TGTGCCAGCAGCGCGACAGAGAACACTGAAGCTTTCTTT.

The J gene is TRBJ2-7, the V gene TRBV1; the D call TRBD2 from the table was never checked on the DNA. TRBV1 is tagged as a pseudogene. This CDR3 region has 14 residues. CDR3 nucleotides: TGCACCAGCAGCCCCTCCGGGCGGGGGTACGAGCAGTACTTC. It is translated as CTSSPSGRGYEQYF.

This chain uses TRBV7-9 with TRBJ2-5; 11 nucleotides agree with TRBD2. The CDR3 contains 16 residues. The trim removed 3 bases at V and 5 bases at J, leaving 8 bases unmatched. CDR1 SEHNR and CDR2 FQNEAQ come from the germline V gene (reference sequence). CDR3 nucleotide sequence: TGTGCCAGCAGCTTCAATAGCGGGAGGGCCAGCGAGACCCAGTACTTC. It translates to CASSFNSGRASETQYF.

This chain links TRBV7-9 with TRBJ2-4, with a tentative D call TRBD2 (6 bases). Germline V gene sequence: CDR1 SEHNR, CDR2 FQNEAQ (reference sequence). The CDR3 spans 12 residues. Between the trimmed V and J ends, which lost 6 bases and 5 bases, there was a span of 8 bases. The CDR3 region has the DNA TGTGCCAGCAGAGGGGAGGAAAACATTCAGTACTTC. Translated: CASRGEENIQYF. Full variable domain (outside the CDR3, taken from reference TRBV7-9 and TRBJ2-4): DTGVSQNPRHKITKRGQNVTFRCDPISEHNRLYWYRQTLGQGPEFLTYFQNEAQLEKSRLLSDRFSAERPKGSFSTLEIQRTEQGDSAMYLCASRGEENIQYFGAGTRLSVL.

The rearrangement links TRBV28 to TRBJ1-5; 10 bases match TRBD1. Germline CDR1 is MDHEN and CDR2 is SYDVKM. Germline trimming cut 6 bases from V and 7 bases from J; bases unmatched to any gene: 9. The CDR3 consists of 15 residues. CDR3 loop: CASSPETGGRQPQHF. Here the CDR3 DNA reads TGTGCCAGCAGCCCGGAGACAGGGGGCAGGCAGCCCCAGCATTTT.

A few counts support this clone. This chain joins TRBV18 and TRBJ2-7, with D perhaps TRBD2 (5 bases). The germline gives CDR1 KGHSH, CDR2 LQKENI. Trimming left V 3 bases short and J 3 bases short, with 15 bases between. This CDR3 comprises 15 residues. CDR3 loop: CASSPSDGGLYEQYF. The CDR3 bases are TGTGCCAGCTCACCCTCGGACGGAGGACTCTACGAGCAGTACTTC.

The rearrangement links TRBV6-1 to TRBJ2-7; 7 bases line up with TRBD2. The germline gives CDR1 MNHNS, CDR2 SASEGT. CDR3 length: 14 amino acids. Trimming removed 2 bases from V and 6 bases from J; junction bases left unmatched: 7. CDR3 bases: TGTGCCAGCAGTGAAATCGGGGGGTCGGGCGAGCAGTACTTC. This sequence encodes CASSEIGGSGEQYF.

The chain combines TRBV28 with TRBJ2-7; D gene ambiguous. Germline assignment: CDR1 MDHEN and CDR2 SYDVKM. The V end lost 4 bases, the J end lost 6 bases, and 7 bases lay between the germline ends. The CDR3 has 11 residues. CDR3: CASSSTSEQYF. CDR3 in DNA: TGTGCCAGCAGTTCTACCTCCGAGCAGTACTTC.